This TCR beta chain appears in the sequencing data of a study of blood T cell repertoires in COVID-19 (dated by TCRdb to about 2020). Regarding the study in general: Collaborator samples came from the United States, Italy and Spain and covered acute and convalescent phases of COVID-19. The prospective study material was composed of cDNA or gDNA derived from T cells, B-cell-depleted T cells, or PBMCs. Deeply sampled blood TCRbeta repertoires from subjects exposed to, actively infected with, or recovered from COVID-19 were included in the dataset. A de-identified subject ID, COVID-19 status, age in years and sex were almost always included in the sample metadata. HLA class I and class II types, where available, came from metadata supplied by the sample provider rather than from assay-based typing. The samples were drawn from two sources: the first 160 participants of the ongoing ImmuneRACE study, and approximately 1,300 subjects contributed by 6 global collaborators. The repertoires were released in a freely available public database intended as a resource for research on the immune response to SARS-CoV-2. What the work shows at the level of the full study, not this receptor alone: How much clinical and demographic metadata was included differed by source and by participant, and the metadata was provided uncurated.

Participants in the prospective study were aged roughly 18 to 95 years, lived in 20 to 25 United States geographic areas, and enrolled through a virtual design. Cohort assignment in the prospective study relied on participant-reported clinical history from a screening survey and a study questionnaire. ImmuneRACE Cohort 3 recovered participants were defined by two consecutive negative NP/OP PCR tests, healthcare professional clearance, or symptom resolution. Mobile phlebotomists in the prospective study collected whole blood, serum and a nasopharyngeal or oropharyngeal swab from every participant. Prospective study participants could optionally give additional blood draws and questionnaires over an approximately two-month period. Before DNA extraction, blood samples from the prospective study were shipped at room temperature or frozen. About this clone itself: Its specific antigen is unknown. Base quality data are lacking; no much larger clone is found one base away.

From a lookup of the germline V gene, CDR1 and CDR2 are SGHVS and FQNEAQ. Including cysteine and phenylalanine, the CDR3 has 15 amino acids. The sequence is cut down to CDR3 DNA, 45 bases in frame from base 1. V trim: 5 bases; J trim: 5 bases; unmatched bases: 8. TCRbeta CDR3 regions were amplified from genomic DNA using the immunoSEQ Assay, a bias-controlled multiplex PCR. The paper's data handling went like this. Nucleated cell counts per sample were estimated from amplification of reference gene primers within the assay. To quantify the absolute abundance of each unique TCRbeta CDR3 rearrangement, sequence reads were collapsed and filtered. For each sample, productive Simpson clonality was calculated as the square root of Simpson's diversity index across productive rearrangements. Sourced from immuneACCESS, this table was stored by TCRdb with only in-frame sequences that have V and J called. A share of the clones is absent; for the studies checked, an unresolved V gene accounts for under half, and the remainder has no known explanation. The V and J calls and the clone size are those of that table, but D and trimming were determined from the DNA. The table for this sample lists over 200,000 clones; about 89% of them were counted only once. The ten top clones hold roughly 10% of the sample.

The sample consisted of PBMCs or T cells enriched from blood (not recorded which). The receptor comes from a man aged 40-50 years who had recovered from COVID-19. The rearrangement combines TRBV7-8 with TRBJ2-2, and 7 bases in between align with TRBD2. The CDR3 amino acid sequence is: CASSLSHGGTGELFF. Read as DNA, the sequence is TGTGCCAGCAGCCTCTCCCACGGGGGGACCGGGGAGCTGTTTTTT.